The 28 T cell receptor beta chains below all came from one sample that was sequenced in a study of T cells after somatic rescue of genetic block. Produced via immunoSEQ multiplex PCR; TCRdb's table is partial and in-frame only. Among 14,000 to 15,000 clones listed, more than 65% were seen once. The material sequenced was peripheral blood mononuclear cells (PBMCs). These receptors all come from a boy under 18.

The rearrangement joins TRBV7-9 to TRBJ1-1; 11 positions match TRBD1. CDR1 and CDR2 (germline): SEHNR, FQNEAQ (reference sequence). The CDR3 has 16 amino acids. Trimming removed 5 bases from V and 1 base from J; junction bases left unmatched: 6. The CDR3 loop reads CASSPWTGGENTEAFF. Here the CDR3 DNA reads TGTGCCAGCAGCCCGTGGACAGGGGGCGAGAACACTGAAGCTTTCTTT.

The chain uses TRBV4-1 and TRBJ1-5; D is ambiguous. CDR3 length: 16 residues. V was clipped by 2 bases and J by 2 bases, with 13 bases between them. The germline V gene has CDR1 MGHRA and CDR2 YSYEKL. CDR3 sequence (DNA): TGCGCCAGCAGCCAACCCGGAGCCCGCGGCAATCAGCCCCAGCATTTT. It translates to CASSQPGARGNQPQHF.

The V gene is TRBV9, the J gene TRBJ2-5; D tentatively reads TRBD1 or TRBD2 (5 bases each). This CDR3 comprises 14 residues. Per the germline V gene, CDR1 is SGDLS and CDR2 is YYNGEE. The V gene lost 0 bases and the J gene lost 5 bases, with 11 bases spanning the gap. The CDR3 DNA reads TGTGCCAGCAGCGTAGACGGGGCCCGGGAGACCCAGTACTTC. This codes for CASSVDGARETQYF. The full variable domain, in which reference TRBV9 and TRBJ2-5 provide the parts outside the CDR3, is DSGVTQTPKHLITATGQRVTLRCSPRSGDLSVYWYQQSLDQGLQFLIQYYNGEERAKGNILERFSAQQFPDLHSELNLSSLELGDSALYFCASSVDGARETQYFGPGTRLLVL.

In nucleotides, the CDR3 is TGTGCCAGCAGTTCACTCGGGACTAACTCCTACGAGCAGTACTTC. It specifies CASSSLGTNSYEQYF. The chain joins TRBV28 to TRBJ2-7; TRBD2 matches at 7 bases. CDR1 MDHEN and CDR2 SYDVKM come from the germline V gene. Trimming cost V 4 bases and J 0 bases; bases outside gene matches: 6. The CDR3 consists of 15 residues.

The rearrangement links TRBV19 to TRBJ2-1; 8 bases line up with TRBD1. V dropped 1 base and J dropped 2; count of bases not matched to a gene: 1. The V gene's germline CDR1 is LNHDA and CDR2 SQIVND (reference sequence). The CDR3 is 15 residues long. CDR3 sequence reads: CASSIGGQAYNEQFF. The CDR3, as DNA: TGTGCCAGTAGTATAGGGGGACAGGCCTACAATGAGCAGTTCTTC.

V usage is TRBV11-2 and J usage is TRBJ2-4, with 13 bases lining up with TRBD2. The ends lost 4 bases at V and 8 bases at J; junction bases unmatched: 14. This CDR3 contains 18 residues. Germline CDR1 reads SGHAT; CDR2 reads FQNNGV. CDR3 coding DNA: TGTGCCAGCAGCTCCCCCGGACTAGCGGGAGCTCCCCGGGACATTCAGTACTTC. This translates into CASSSPGLAGAPRDIQYF.

This chain joins TRBV6-5 and TRBJ1-6; D remains unclear. V lost 0 bases and J lost 5, with 8 bases in between. The CDR3 loop spans 15 amino acids. The germline gives CDR1 MNHEY, CDR2 SVGAGI. CDR3: CASSYSNRNNSPLHF. CDR3 bases: TGTGCCAGCAGTTACTCGAACAGAAATAATTCACCCCTCCACTTT.

For the CDR3, the DNA is TGTGCCAGCAGCTTAATAGGACAGCGGCCCTTCTACGAGCAGTACTTC. Protein: CASSLIGQRPFYEQYF. The chain is built from TRBV7-9 and TRBJ2-7, with D possibly being TRBD1 (6 bases). V was trimmed by 2 bases and J by 3 bases, leaving 17 bases between them. CDR1 SEHNR and CDR2 FQNEAQ come from the germline V gene (reference sequence). CDR3 length equals 16 residues.

The chain employs TRBV9 and TRBJ1-2; a possible D gene is TRBD1 (6 bases). CDR1 is SGDLS and CDR2 is YYNGEE in the germline V gene. With 3 bases removed from V and 4 bases from J, the gap between germline ends came to 13 bases. This CDR3 is 14 amino acids long. The CDR3 bases are TGTGCCAGCAGCGAATCTCAGGGGTTCTATGGCTACACCTTC. Translation: CASSESQGFYGYTF. The whole variable domain, filled in from reference TRBV9 and TRBJ1-2, reads DSGVTQTPKHLITATGQRVTLRCSPRSGDLSVYWYQQSLDQGLQFLIQYYNGEERAKGNILERFSAQQFPDLHSELNLSSLELGDSALYFCASSESQGFYGYTFGSGTRLTVV.

This chain connects TRBV11-1 to TRBJ2-7; TRBD1 matches at 10 bases. J was trimmed by 4 bases and V by 6 bases; bases with no gene match: 9. CDR3 length equals 15 residues. Per the germline V gene, CDR1 is SGHAT and CDR2 is FQDESV (reference sequence). This chain's CDR3 is CASSSTGGLFYEQYF. The CDR3 DNA is TGTGCCAGCAGTTCGACAGGGGGCCTTTTTTACGAGCAGTACTTC.

The rearrangement joins TRBV7-3 to TRBJ2-2; a weak D match, TRBD2 (5 bases). The germline V gene has CDR1 SGHTA and CDR2 FQGTGA. The CDR3 loop spans 15 amino acids. Trimming took off 0 bases at V and 4 bases at J, with 9 bases between the two ends. The CDR3 here is CASSLTLAGTGELFF. The CDR3 coding sequence is TGTGCCAGCAGCTTAACGCTGGCGGGCACCGGGGAGCTGTTTTTT. Based on the CDR3 plus reference TRBV7-3 and TRBJ2-2, the full variable domain is GAGVSQTPSNKVTEKGKYVELRCDPISGHTALYWYRQSLGQGPEFLIYFQGTGAADDSGLPNDRFFAVRPEGSVSTLKIQRTERGDSAVYLCASSLTLAGTGELFFGEGSRLTVL.

The chain has TRBV25-1 and TRBJ2-2, with D possibly matching TRBD1 (6 bases). The CDR3 totals 16 residues. CDR1 MGHDK and CDR2 SYGVNS come from the germline V gene. Trimming cost V 4 bases and J 1 base, with 13 bases left between them. The CDR3 coding sequence is TGTGCCAGCAGTGCTTATGGGGGCGGGAACACCGGGGAGCTGTTTTTT. Translation: CASSAYGGGNTGELFF. The full variable domain, completed using reference TRBV25-1 and TRBJ2-2, is EADIYQTPRYLVIGTGKKITLECSQTMGHDKMYWYQQDPGMELHLIHYSYGVNSTEKGDLSSESTVSRIRTEHFPLTLESARPSHTSQYLCASSAYGGGNTGELFFGEGSRLTVL.

The rearrangement uses TRBV10-3 and TRBJ1-6, with 11 bases fitting TRBD1. Germline loops: CDR1 ENHRY, CDR2 SYGVKD. The CDR3 is 16 amino acids. V lost 2 bases, J lost 7 bases, and 4 bases stayed unmatched. The CDR3 sequence: CAISERGTGGNSPLHF. In DNA form, the CDR3 reads TGTGCCATCAGTGAGAGGGGGACAGGGGGAAATTCACCCCTCCACTTT.

The chain couples TRBV10-3 to TRBJ1-5, with D hard to call. Germline CDR1 and CDR2: ENHRY and SYGVKD. The V gene lost 3 bases and the J gene lost 0 bases, with 9 bases spanning the gap. The CDR3 is made up of 15 amino acids. CDR3 DNA: TGTGCCATCAGTGACTCAGGATATAGCAATCAGCCCCAGCATTTT. Translation gives CAISDSGYSNQPQHF.

The chain combines TRBV2 with TRBJ2-7, with 13 positions matching TRBD2. V was clipped by 7 bases and J by 5 bases; unmatched bases: 11. This CDR3 has 16 amino acids. Germline V gene lookup returns CDR1 SNHLY and CDR2 FYNNEI. CDR3 nucleotides: TGTGCCAGCACTGGACTAGCGGGAGAGAGGGGTGACGAGCAGTACTTC. It yields the protein CASTGLAGERGDEQYF. Supplemented by reference TRBV2 and TRBJ2-7, the full variable domain reads EPEVTQTPSHQVTQMGQEVILRCVPISNHLYFYWYRQILGQKVEFLVSFYNNEISEKSEIFDDQFSVERPDGSNFTLKIRSTKLEDSAMYFCASTGLAGERGDEQYFGPGTRLTVT.

This chain connects TRBV27 to TRBJ2-2; unclear D gene. There are 13 residues in the CDR3. Germline V gives CDR1 MNHEY, CDR2 SMNVEV (reference sequence). The germline V and J ends were trimmed by 8 bases and 1 base, with 8 bases remaining between them. The CDR3 reads CASGPWNTGELFF. The CDR3, as DNA: TGTGCCAGCGGGCCCTGGAACACCGGGGAGCTGTTTTTT.

The table lists this clone with a few counts. Here the CDR3 DNA reads TGTGCCAGCAGTATACAGGGGAAGGGGAATTCACCCCTCCACTTT. Translating gives CASSIQGKGNSPLHF. The chain employs TRBV27 and TRBJ1-6; 7 positions match TRBD1. This CDR3 is 15 amino acids long. Germline lookup yields CDR1 MNHEY and CDR2 SMNVEV (reference sequence). Germline trimming cut 5 bases from V and 7 bases from J; bases unmatched to any gene: 8.

V and J are TRBV12-5 and TRBJ1-1, with D perhaps matching TRBD1 (6 bases). V was clipped by 0 bases and J by 1 base, with 21 bases between them. The CDR3 covers 19 residues. Germline V CDR1 and CDR2: LGHNT, FRNRAP. The DNA for the CDR3 is TGTGCTAGTGGTTTGGTCAGAGATCCTCGAGGACAGCCGAACACTGAAGCTTTCTTT. Translated, it gives CASGLVRDPRGQPNTEAFF.

The chain uses TRBV5-4 and TRBJ2-1, with 8 bases that match TRBD1. CDR1 and CDR2 (germline): SGHNT, YYREEE (reference sequence). The junction had 2 bases not matched to a gene; V was cut back by 2 bases and J by 4 bases. The length of the CDR3 is 14 residues. In DNA, the CDR3 is TGTGCCAGCAGCTTTAGACAGGGGTACAATGAGCAGTTCTTC. Translated: CASSFRQGYNEQFF.

The chain links TRBV25-1 to TRBJ2-5; 8 positions agree with TRBD2. V dropped 5 bases and J dropped 3; count of bases not matched to a gene: 2. Germline V CDR1 and CDR2: MGHDK, SYGVNS. This CDR3 has 13 residues. In DNA, the CDR3 is TGTGCCAGCAGTATCGGGGGGGAAGAGACCCAGTACTTC. Its translation is CASSIGGEETQYF.

The chain has TRBV7-9 and TRBJ1-1, with D hard to call. The CDR3 spans 11 residues. Germline assignment: CDR1 SEHNR and CDR2 FQNEAQ (reference sequence). The germline V and J ends were trimmed by 3 bases and 7 bases, with 6 bases remaining between them. CDR3 nucleotides: TGTGCCAGCAGCTTTGGGGTTGAAGCTTTCTTT. Amino acid sequence: CASSFGVEAFF.

The chain has TRBV28 and TRBJ1-6, with no clear D. Trimming left V 3 bases short and J 2 bases short, with 2 bases between. This CDR3 comprises 13 residues. Germline CDR1 MDHEN, CDR2 SYDVKM. The CDR3 coding sequence is TGTGCCAGCAGTTTCCCCTATAATTCACCCCTCCACTTT. Protein product: CASSFPYNSPLHF.

The chain employs TRBV18 and TRBJ2-2, with 9 bases fitting TRBD1. CDR3 length: 17 residues. The V segment lost 3 bases and the J segment 5 bases; nucleotides outside the gene matches: 10. CDR1 is KGHSH and CDR2 is LQKENI in the germline V gene. The DNA for the CDR3 is TGTGCCAGCTCACCCTTACAGGGGGCTAGCGGAACCGGGGAGCTGTTTTTT. Amino acid sequence: CASSPLQGASGTGELFF.

This clone has a single count. As DNA, the CDR3 is TGTGCCAGTACCCCCCTCGCCCAGACCTATAGCAATCAGCCCCAGCATTTT. It encodes CASTPLAQTYSNQPQHF. The chain combines TRBV19 with TRBJ1-5; no clear D. V gave up 7 bases and J gave up 0 bases, with 19 bases separating them. CDR1 is LNHDA and CDR2 is SQIVND in the germline V gene (reference sequence). The CDR3 length is 17 residues.

This clone was detected only a few times. J is TRBJ2-7 and V is TRBV5-5; unclear D gene. This CDR3 is 11 amino acids long. V lost 2 bases, J lost 5 bases, and 5 bases lay in between. In germline, CDR1 is SGHKS, CDR2 YYEKEE (reference sequence). The DNA for the CDR3 is TGTGCCAGCAGCTTATTACACGAGCAGTACTTC. Amino acid sequence: CASSLLHEQYF.

The chain combines TRBV10-3 with TRBJ2-7; D is undetermined. Germline V CDR1 and CDR2: ENHRY, SYGVKD. Trimming pared 10 bases from V and 1 base from J, leaving 8 bases between. The CDR3 is 11 residues long. In DNA form, the CDR3 reads TGTGCCACCGGGTCTTCCTACGAGCAGTACTTC. The encoded protein is CATGSSYEQYF.

CDR3 nucleotide sequence: TGTGCCAGCAGCTTAGAGGGACAAATTGGCTACAATGAGCAGTTCTTC. It is translated as CASSLEGQIGYNEQFF. The chain carries TRBV7-9 and TRBJ2-1; D is perhaps TRBD1 (6 bases). Germline loops: CDR1 SEHNR, CDR2 FQNEAQ (reference sequence). The germline V and J ends were trimmed by 1 base and 3 bases, with 13 bases remaining between them. The CDR3 has 16 residues.

The chain employs TRBV27 and TRBJ2-1; unclear D gene. CDR1 MNHEY and CDR2 SMNVEV come from the germline V gene (reference sequence). Deletions cut 5 bases from V and 2 bases from J, with 13 bases between. This CDR3 comprises 15 residues. The CDR3 protein is CASSPRLSPYNEQFF. Written as DNA, the CDR3 is TGTGCCAGCAGTCCTAGACTCTCCCCCTACAATGAGCAGTTCTTC.